The clone carrying this TCR beta chain was seen many times. Its antigen is not known. The data were obtained in a study of T-cell memory formation after mild COVID-19. General study results and limits: Clones shrinking from day 15 to 85 showed even CD4/CD8 mixes; later expanders tilted CD4+.

Researchers used 5'RACE with constant-segment primers to make TCR alpha and TCR beta cDNA libraries that carry sample barcodes and UMIs. TCRdb re-called the 5' RACE reads through MiXCR, storing one row per CDR3 protein. This sample has 250,000 to 300,000 distinct CDR3 sequences; around 15% occur once, and the top ten carry approximately 23%. The CDR3 runs 14 residues. The J segment lost 10 bases and the V segment lost 6 bases, leaving 10 bases of the junction unmatched. Looked up from germline, CDR1 is DFQATT and CDR2 is SNEGSKA (reference sequence). The chain carries TRBV20-1 and TRBJ2-1; 12 nucleotides agree with TRBD2. The sequence derives from a man younger than 35 who had mild COVID-19 (a few samples of this study predate the infection). Cell type and time point are not known. Sequenced material: PBMCs or a T cell subset sorted from them (not recorded which). Here the CDR3 reads CSATLAGGQNEQFF. The CDR3 region has the DNA TGCAGTGCCACGCTAGCGGGGGGGCAGAACGAGCAGTTCTTC.